This T cell receptor (beta chain) is from a study of T-cell reconstitution after alpha-beta-depleted transplantation in children. Points from the study as a whole: The authors attributed T-cell counts and diversity one year after transplant mostly to newly produced T cells. Several hundred rapidly expanded clones from non-depleted graft cells reportedly supplied alpha-beta T cells about two months post-transplant. Recipient T cells and thymic progenitors that survived were the source of the high TCRbeta diversity seen at day 60 in some patients.

This clonotype was observed a few times. What it recognizes is unknown. The germline CDR1 and CDR2 sequences are DFQATT and SNEGSKA (reference sequence). With V trimmed by 3 bases and J by 4 bases, 8 bases remained unmatched. The CDR3 spans 14 residues. The library targeted TCRbeta and was prepared with unique molecular identifiers. One entry per CDR3 protein results from TCRdb running MiXCR on the PCR reads. The sample lists some 200,000 distinct CDR3 sequences, 7% to 9% occurring once. The clonotype originates from a male patient under 10 years old who had a stem cell transplant for acute myeloid leukemia, so the T cells may come from the graft donor. This chain joins TRBV20-1 and TRBJ1-2; 7 bases agree with TRBD1. Sequenced here: PBMCs, mostly from graft donor cells, sampled 360 days after TCRalphabeta/CD19-depleted stem cell transplant. This CDR3 reads CSASLRGEGYGYTF. The DNA of the CDR3 is TGCAGTGCTAGTCTCAGGGGGGAGGGCTATGGCTACACCTTC.